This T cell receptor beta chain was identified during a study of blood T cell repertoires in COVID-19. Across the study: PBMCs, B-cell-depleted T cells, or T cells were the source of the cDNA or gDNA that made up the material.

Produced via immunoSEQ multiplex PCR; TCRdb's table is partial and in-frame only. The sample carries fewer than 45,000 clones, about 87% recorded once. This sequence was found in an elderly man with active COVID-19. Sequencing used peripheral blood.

The CDR3 DNA reads as TGTGCCAGTAATTCCGGGTTCCGCGAGCAGTACTTC. This encodes CASNSGFREQYF. The rearrangement uses TRBV19 and TRBJ2-7; D remains ambiguous. The germline V gene encodes CDR1 LNHDA and CDR2 SQIVND (reference sequence). The CDR3 is 12 residues long. V was shortened by 7 bases and J by 6 bases, with 13 bases between the two germline ends.